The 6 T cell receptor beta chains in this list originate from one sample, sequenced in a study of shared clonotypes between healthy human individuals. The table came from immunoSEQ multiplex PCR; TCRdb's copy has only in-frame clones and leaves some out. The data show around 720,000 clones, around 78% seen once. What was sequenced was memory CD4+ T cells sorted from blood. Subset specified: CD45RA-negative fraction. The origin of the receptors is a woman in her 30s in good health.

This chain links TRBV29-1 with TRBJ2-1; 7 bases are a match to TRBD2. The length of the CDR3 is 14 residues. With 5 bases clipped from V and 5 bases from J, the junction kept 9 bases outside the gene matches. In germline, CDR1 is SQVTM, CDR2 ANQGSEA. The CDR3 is CSVRAGLTNNEQFF. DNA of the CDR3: TGCAGCGTTCGGGCGGGACTAACTAACAATGAGCAGTTCTTC.

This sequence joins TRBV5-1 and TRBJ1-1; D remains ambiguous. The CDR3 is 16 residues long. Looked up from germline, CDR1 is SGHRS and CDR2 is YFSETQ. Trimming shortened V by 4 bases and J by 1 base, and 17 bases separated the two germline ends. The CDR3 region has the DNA TGCGCCAGCAGCCGAATAGCGTCTCAGAAGAACACTGAAGCTTTCTTT. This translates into CASSRIASQKNTEAFF.

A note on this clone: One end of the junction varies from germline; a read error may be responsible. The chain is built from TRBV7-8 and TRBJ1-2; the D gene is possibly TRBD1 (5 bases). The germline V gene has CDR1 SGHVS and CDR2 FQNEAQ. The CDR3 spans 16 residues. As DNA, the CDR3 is TGTGCCAGCAGCGTAGCGGGGGGGAATGGCGGCTATGGCTACACCTTC. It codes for CASSVAGGNGGYGYTF.

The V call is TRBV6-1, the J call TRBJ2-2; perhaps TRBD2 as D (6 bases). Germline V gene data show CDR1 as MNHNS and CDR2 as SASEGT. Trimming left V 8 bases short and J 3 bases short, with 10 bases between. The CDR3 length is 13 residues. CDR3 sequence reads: CASGSGDTGELFF. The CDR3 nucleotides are TGTGCCAGCGGGTCGGGGGACACCGGGGAGCTGTTTTTT.

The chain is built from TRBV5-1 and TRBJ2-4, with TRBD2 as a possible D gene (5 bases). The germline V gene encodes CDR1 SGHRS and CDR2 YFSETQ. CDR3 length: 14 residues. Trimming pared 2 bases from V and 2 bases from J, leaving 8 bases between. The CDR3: CASSFPGTKNIQYF. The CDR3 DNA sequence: TGCGCCAGCAGCTTCCCGGGAACCAAAAACATTCAGTACTTC. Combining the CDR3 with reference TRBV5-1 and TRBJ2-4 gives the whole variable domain KAGVTQTPRYLIKTRGQQVTLSCSPISGHRSVSWYQQTPGQGLQFLFEYFSETQRNKGNFPGRFSGRQFSNSRSEMNVSTLELGDSALYLCASSFPGTKNIQYFGAGTRLSVL.

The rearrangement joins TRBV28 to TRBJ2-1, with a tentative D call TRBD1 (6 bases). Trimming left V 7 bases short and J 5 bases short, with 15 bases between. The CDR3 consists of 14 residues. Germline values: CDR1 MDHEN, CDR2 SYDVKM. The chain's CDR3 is CASKTGTLNNEQFF. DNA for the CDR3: TGTGCCAGCAAGACCGGGACACTGAACAATGAGCAGTTCTTC.